The entry below describes one TCR beta chain. These data belong to a study of blood T cell repertoires in COVID-19. Germline CDR1 KGHDR, CDR2 SFDVKD. The length of the CDR3 is 14 residues. Trimming took 6 bases from V and 8 from J, leaving 17 bases between them. Clones were read by immunoSEQ multiplex PCR, and TCRdb kept only the in-frame ones, dropping some. The table has more than 80,000 clones, approximately 82% seen once; the top ten hold 6% to 7.5%. Sequenced sample: peripheral blood. The rearrangement joins TRBV24-1 to TRBJ2-3; TRBD2 is a possible D gene (7 bases). The origin of this receptor is a man aged 45-65 years with active or convalescent COVID-19. The CDR3 is CATSPPQGRGTQYF. The DNA for the CDR3 is TGTGCCACCAGTCCTCCCCAGGGGAGGGGTACGCAGTATTTT.